The rows below give T cell receptor beta chains drawn from one sample of a study of cytomegalovirus exposure and HLA in healthy donors. Repertoires were generated with immunoSEQ multiplex PCR, while TCRdb's copy carries only in-frame clones and drops some. The sample records 100,000 to 150,000 clones, roughly 75% being singletons. Sequencing used PBMCs. These receptor sequences come from a female donor in good health and CMV-seronegative. The conserved cysteine and the conserved F or W are not part of the CDR3 here.

j_call: TRBJ2-5
v_call: TRBV25-1
cdr3_aa: ASETGKETQY

j_call: TRBJ2-7
v_call: TRBV5-4
cdr3_aa: ASSLVLAGFSYEQY

j_call: TRBJ1-2
v_call: TRBV29-1
cdr3_aa: SVEGLTYGYT

j_call: TRBJ2-7
v_call: TRBV7-9
cdr3_aa: ASSRGLAGNEQY

j_call: TRBJ2-2
v_call: TRBV11-1
cdr3_aa: ASSSRGHTGELF

j_call: TRBJ2-7
v_call: TRBV6-5
cdr3_aa: ASRWGPNEQY

j_call: TRBJ2-2
v_call: TRBV6-5
cdr3_aa: ASYRQGSTGELF

j_call: TRBJ2-3
v_call: TRBV5-1
cdr3_aa: ASSSGTSGDLSTDTQY

j_call: TRBJ2-1
v_call: TRBV5-1
cdr3_aa: ASSPIPDSYNEQF

j_call: TRBJ1-4
v_call: TRBV5-1
cdr3_aa: ASSSRSTNEKLF

j_call: TRBJ2-4
v_call: TRBV2
cdr3_aa: ASNEGVSKNIQY

j_call: TRBJ2-5
v_call: TRBV6-5
cdr3_aa: ASSFRDRGRETQY

j_call: TRBJ2-1
v_call: TRBV11-2
cdr3_aa: ASSLGVLAGDGVNEQF

j_call: TRBJ2-3
v_call: TRBV10-1
cdr3_aa: ATTPPGLAGGLSTDTQY

j_call: TRBJ2-1
v_call: TRBV7-9
cdr3_aa: SSSLAQGIHNEQF

j_call: TRBJ2-7
v_call: TRBV5-1
cdr3_aa: ASSRDMAANEQY